Below are 19 T cell receptor beta chains sequenced from a single sample in a study of blood T cell repertoires in COVID-19. Sequencing used immunoSEQ multiplex PCR; TCRdb keeps in-frame clones, though not all of them. Among roughly 150,000 clones listed, over 75% were seen once. Source material: peripheral blood. The receptors were gathered from a human donor in a cohort sampled during active COVID-19.

The chain combines TRBV30 with TRBJ2-3; possibly TRBD2 for D (6 bases). Trimming took off 1 base at V and 6 bases at J, with 11 bases between the two ends. In germline, CDR1 is GTSNPN, CDR2 SVGIG (reference sequence). CDR3 length: 13 residues. This CDR3 reads CAWSGGEPDTQYF. The CDR3 nucleotides read TGTGCCTGGAGTGGGGGGGAGCCCGATACGCAGTATTTT.

This clone occurred once. The chain carries TRBV24-1 and TRBJ1-2; TRBD1 matches at 7 bases. CDR3 length: 16 amino acids. The germline V gene encodes CDR1 KGHDR and CDR2 SFDVKD. The junction had 9 bases not matched to a gene; V was cut back by 1 base and J by 5 bases. The CDR3 DNA sequence: TGTGCCACCAGTGATTTTAGTCGGACAGGCTCATATGGCTACACCTTC. The encoded protein is CATSDFSRTGSYGYTF.

The V call is TRBV5-1, the J call TRBJ2-3, with 13 bases that match TRBD2. V dropped 1 base and J dropped 6; count of bases not matched to a gene: 2. The CDR3 has 15 residues. CDR1 is SGHRS, CDR2 YFSETQ, per germline. CDR3 protein: CASSLTSGGADTQYF. CDR3 nucleotides: TGCGCCAGCAGCTTGACTAGCGGGGGGGCGGATACGCAGTATTTT.

This chain links TRBV30 with TRBJ1-3; tentatively, D is TRBD1 (5 bases). This CDR3 region has 12 residues. Germline loops: CDR1 GTSNPN, CDR2 SVGIG (reference sequence). V dropped 6 bases and J dropped 4 bases, with 10 bases sitting between them. The CDR3, as DNA: TGTGCCTGCCCAGGGTTGGGAAACACCATATATTTT. Amino acids: CACPGLGNTIYF.

V gene TRBV10-3 combines with J gene TRBJ2-3, with 15 bases lining up with TRBD2. This CDR3 has 17 amino acids. The germline gives CDR1 ENHRY, CDR2 SYGVKD. The trim removed 5 bases at V and 4 bases at J, leaving 7 bases unmatched. The CDR3 DNA reads as TGTGCCATCAGTCATGGACTAGCGGGGGGGCCGTCAGATACGCAGTATTTT. Its translation: CAISHGLAGGPSDTQYF.

The rearrangement joins TRBV2 to TRBJ2-7; 8 bases fit TRBD1. CDR1 and CDR2 (germline): SNHLY, FYNNEI. There are 12 residues in the CDR3. The ends lost 7 bases at V and 5 bases at J; junction bases unmatched: 4. CDR3 residues: CASTWTGHEQYF. The CDR3 coding sequence is TGTGCCAGCACGTGGACAGGGCACGAGCAGTACTTC.

The chain has TRBV5-5 and TRBJ1-2; maybe TRBD1 (5 bases). V dropped 2 bases and J dropped 7 bases, with 18 bases sitting between them. Per germline, CDR1 SGHKS and CDR2 YYEKEE (reference sequence). The CDR3 is 15 residues long. The CDR3: CASSFGGDGYRGYTF. The CDR3 bases are TGTGCCAGCAGCTTTGGAGGGGATGGTTACCGTGGCTACACCTTC.

The rearrangement links TRBV29-1 to TRBJ1-1, with D uncertain. In germline, CDR1 is SQVTM, CDR2 ANQGSEA. Trimming left V 7 bases short and J 3 bases short, with 12 bases between. This CDR3 spans 12 amino acids. The CDR3 nucleotides are TGCAGCGCTTCGCGGCGGGACACTGAAGCTTTCTTT. Protein sequence: CSASRRDTEAFF. Combining the CDR3 with reference TRBV29-1 and TRBJ1-1 gives the whole variable domain SAVISQKPSRDICQRGTSLTIQCQVDSQVTMMFWYRQQPGQSLTLIATANQGSEATYESGFVIDKFPISRPNLTFSTLTVSNMSPEDSSIYLCSASRRDTEAFFGQGTRLTVV.

This sequence joins TRBV6-2 or TRBV6-3 and TRBJ1-2; D gene ambiguous. The CDR3 consists of 13 residues. V lost 3 bases and J 2 bases, leaving 7 bases between the germline ends. CDR1 and CDR2 (germline): MNHEY, SVGEGT. The CDR3 spells CASSYSGNYGYTF. DNA for the CDR3: TGTGCCAGCAGTTATTCGGGGAACTATGGCTACACCTTC.

The CDR3 reads CASGTLGTGPGELFF. The CDR3 DNA reads as TGTGCCAGCGGGACTTTGGGGACTGGCCCCGGGGAGCTGTTTTTT. The chain joins TRBV27 to TRBJ2-2; maybe TRBD2 (6 bases). There are 15 residues in the CDR3. V was cut by 8 bases and J by 6 bases, with 19 bases left in between. Per germline, CDR1 MNHEY and CDR2 SMNVEV (reference sequence).

V and J are TRBV28 and TRBJ2-5; D is unresolved. V lost 6 bases, J lost 3 bases, and 11 bases lay in between. The germline V gene encodes CDR1 MDHEN and CDR2 SYDVKM. The CDR3 runs 13 residues. The CDR3 region is CASSLGGKETQYF. The CDR3 DNA is TGTGCCAGCAGCCTCGGCGGTAAAGAGACCCAGTACTTC.

V is TRBV18 and J is TRBJ1-2, with D uncertain. The germline CDR1 and CDR2 sequences are KGHSH and LQKENI. With 4 bases removed from V and 3 bases from J, the gap between germline ends came to 12 bases. The CDR3 loop spans 14 amino acids. As DNA, the CDR3 is TGTGCCAGCTCACTTGTAGAGGCAGACTATGGCTACACCTTC. This sequence encodes CASSLVEADYGYTF.

The V and J genes are TRBV7-2 and TRBJ2-1; TRBD2 agrees at 10 bases. The ends lost 7 bases at V and 4 bases at J; junction bases unmatched: 7. The germline V gene encodes CDR1 SGHTA and CDR2 FQGNSA. This CDR3 is built from 15 residues. In DNA, the CDR3 is TGTGCCAGCACCTCGGTAGCGGGGGGTTACAATGAGCAGTTCTTC. This translates into CASTSVAGGYNEQFF.

The chain employs TRBV7-8 and TRBJ1-1; D is undetermined. Trimming removed 5 bases from V and 8 bases from J, with 15 bases in between. Germline V gene lookup returns CDR1 SGHVS and CDR2 FQNEAQ. CDR3 length: 13 residues. DNA of the CDR3: TGTGCCAGCAGCCGTAACAATGTGCGGGAAGCTTTCTTT. This gives the protein CASSRNNVREAFF.

In DNA, the CDR3 is TGCGCCAGCAGTAAGGGGGACAACTCCTACGAGCAGTACGTC. The encoded protein is CASSKGDNSYEQYV. The chain links TRBV5-1 to TRBJ2-7, with D perhaps matching TRBD1 (6 bases). V lost 5 bases to trimming and J lost 0 bases, with 12 bases between them. Germline loops: CDR1 SGHRS, CDR2 YFSETQ. The length of the CDR3 is 14 residues.

V is TRBV27 and J is TRBJ1-2; 8 nucleotides align to TRBD1. Germline-derived CDR1 and CDR2 are MNHEY and SMNVEV (reference sequence). The junction had 6 bases not matched to a gene; V was cut back by 0 bases and J by 6 bases. The CDR3 has 15 residues. DNA of the CDR3: TGTGCCAGCAGTTTATCAGGCAGGGGGCGCGATGGCTACACCTTC. Translated: CASSLSGRGRDGYTF.

This clone occurred once. This rearrangement joins TRBV5-1 to TRBJ2-3; tentatively, D is TRBD2 (5 bases). The germline CDR1 and CDR2 sequences are SGHRS and YFSETQ. The length of the CDR3 is 16 residues. V was shortened by 4 bases and J by 2 bases, with 17 bases between the two germline ends. The CDR3 coding sequence is TGCGCCAGCAGCCCCCGGGGTGCAGTCTACACAGATACGCAGTATTTT. Protein product: CASSPRGAVYTDTQYF.

This clone was observed a handful of times. The chain employs TRBV12-5 and TRBJ1-1; D unresolved. Trimming left V 6 bases short and J 4 bases short, with 9 bases between. Germline loops: CDR1 LGHNT, CDR2 FRNRAP. The CDR3 is 12 amino acids. The CDR3 DNA sequence: TGTGCTAGTGGCCGCGAGTCCACTGAAGCTTTCTTT. Protein product: CASGRESTEAFF. Filled out from reference TRBV12-5 and TRBJ1-1, the complete variable domain reads DARVTQTPRHKVTEMGQEVTMRCQPILGHNTVFWYRQTMMQGLELLAYFRNRAPLDDSGMPKDRFSAEMPDATLATLKIQPSEPRDSAVYFCASGRESTEAFFGQGTRLTVV.

V usage is TRBV5-1 and J usage is TRBJ1-1; 7 bases line up with TRBD1. Per the germline V gene, CDR1 is SGHRS and CDR2 is YFSETQ. V trimming: 3 bases; J trimming: 12 bases; junction bases outside the gene matches: 8. The CDR3 loop spans 12 amino acids. The CDR3 DNA reads TGCGCCAGCAGCTCCCCAGGGGGGATGTCTTTCTTT. The encoded protein is CASSSPGGMSFF.